This TCR beta chain was identified in a study of T cells in Graves' hyperthyroidism and ophthalmopathy. Study context: Peripheral blood collection took place at initial diagnosis, before any treatment.

This clonotype appeared many times. The CDR3 totals 13 residues. V was shortened by 5 bases and J by 7 bases, with 14 bases between the two germline ends. Germline-derived CDR1 and CDR2 are SEHNR and FQNEAQ (reference sequence). TCR beta CDR3 regions were amplified from RNA. In the first-round RT-PCR of the TCR CDR3, the HTBI primer set was used. TCRdb ran MiXCR on the multiplex PCR reads and lists one entry per CDR3 protein. The top ten clones hold almost 35% of a sample with approximately 370,000 distinct CDR3 sequences, about 18% of them seen once. Hyperthyroidism was newly diagnosed in patients aged 18 to 65 (duration under 2 months). The study based diagnoses on clinical symptoms, serum thyroxine and TRAb, thyroid ultrasound and orbital computed tomography.

The chain uses TRBV7-9 and TRBJ1-2; unclear D gene. This TCR was recovered from a woman between 25 and 40 years old with Graves' hyperthyroidism that later progressed to Graves' ophthalmopathy. Sequencing input: blood. The CDR3 DNA follows: TGTGCCAGCAGCCCATCCCTGGGAGGTGGCTACACCTTC. Its translation is CASSPSLGGGYTF.